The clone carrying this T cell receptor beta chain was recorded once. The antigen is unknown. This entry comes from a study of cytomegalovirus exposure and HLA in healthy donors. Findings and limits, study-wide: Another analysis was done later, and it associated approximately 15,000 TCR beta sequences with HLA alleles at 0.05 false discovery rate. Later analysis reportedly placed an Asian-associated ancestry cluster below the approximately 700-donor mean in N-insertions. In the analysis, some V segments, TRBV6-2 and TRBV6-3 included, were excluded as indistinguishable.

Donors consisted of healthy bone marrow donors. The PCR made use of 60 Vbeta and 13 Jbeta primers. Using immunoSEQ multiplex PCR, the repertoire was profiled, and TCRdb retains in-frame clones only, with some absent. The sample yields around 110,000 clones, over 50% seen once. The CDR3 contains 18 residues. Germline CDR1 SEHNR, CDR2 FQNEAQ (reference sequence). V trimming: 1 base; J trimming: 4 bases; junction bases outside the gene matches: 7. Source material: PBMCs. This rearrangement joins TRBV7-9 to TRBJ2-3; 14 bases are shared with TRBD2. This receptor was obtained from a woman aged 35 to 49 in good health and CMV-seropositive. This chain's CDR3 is CASSLGRGTSGSPDTQYF. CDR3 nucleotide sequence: TGTGCCAGCAGCTTAGGACGCGGGACTAGCGGGAGTCCAGATACGCAGTATTTT.